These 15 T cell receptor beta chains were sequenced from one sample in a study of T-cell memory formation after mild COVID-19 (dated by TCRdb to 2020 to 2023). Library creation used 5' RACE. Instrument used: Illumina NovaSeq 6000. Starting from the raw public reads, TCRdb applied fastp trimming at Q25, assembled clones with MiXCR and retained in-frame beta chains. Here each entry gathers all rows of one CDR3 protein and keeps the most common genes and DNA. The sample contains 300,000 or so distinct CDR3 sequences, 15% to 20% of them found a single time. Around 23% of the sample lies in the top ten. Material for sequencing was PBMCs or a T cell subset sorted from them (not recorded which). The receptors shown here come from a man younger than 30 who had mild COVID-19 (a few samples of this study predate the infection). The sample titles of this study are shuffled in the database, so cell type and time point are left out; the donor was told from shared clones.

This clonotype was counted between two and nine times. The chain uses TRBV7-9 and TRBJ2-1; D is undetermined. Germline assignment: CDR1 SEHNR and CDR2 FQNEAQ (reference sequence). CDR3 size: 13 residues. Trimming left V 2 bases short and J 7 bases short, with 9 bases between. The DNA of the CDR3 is TGTGCCAGCAGCTTAAGTGTTAGGAATGAGCAGTTCTTC. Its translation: CASSLSVRNEQFF.

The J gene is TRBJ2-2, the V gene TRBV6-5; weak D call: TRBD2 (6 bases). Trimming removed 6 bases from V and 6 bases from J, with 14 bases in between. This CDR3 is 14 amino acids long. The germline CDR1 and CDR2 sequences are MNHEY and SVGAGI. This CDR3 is CASSPGLAPGELFF. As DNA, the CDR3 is TGTGCCAGCAGCCCCGGTCTAGCGCCCGGGGAGCTGTTTTTT.

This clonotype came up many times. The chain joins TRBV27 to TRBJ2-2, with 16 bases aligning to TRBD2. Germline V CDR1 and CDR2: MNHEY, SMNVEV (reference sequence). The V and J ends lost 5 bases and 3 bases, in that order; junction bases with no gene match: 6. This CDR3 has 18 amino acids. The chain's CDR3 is CASSLQGLAGGYTGELFF. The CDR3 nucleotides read TGTGCCAGCAGTCTCCAGGGACTAGCGGGGGGGTACACCGGGGAGCTGTTTTTT.

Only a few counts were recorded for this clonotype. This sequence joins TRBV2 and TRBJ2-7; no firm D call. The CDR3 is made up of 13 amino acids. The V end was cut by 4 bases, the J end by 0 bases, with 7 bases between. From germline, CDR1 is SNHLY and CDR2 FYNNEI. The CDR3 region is CASSAPPSYEQYF. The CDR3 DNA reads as TGTGCCAGCAGTGCCCCCCCCTCCTACGAGCAGTACTTC.

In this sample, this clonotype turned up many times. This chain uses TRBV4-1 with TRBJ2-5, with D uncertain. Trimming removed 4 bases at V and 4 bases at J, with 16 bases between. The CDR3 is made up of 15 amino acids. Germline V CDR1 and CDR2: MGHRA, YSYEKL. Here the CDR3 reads CASSRPPAPGETQYF. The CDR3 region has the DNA TGCGCCAGCAGCCGCCCTCCAGCACCGGGAGAGACCCAGTACTTC.

CDR3 residues: CASSLGIGELFF. Here the CDR3 DNA reads TGTGCCAGCAGTTTAGGTATCGGGGAGCTGTTTTTT. V usage is TRBV28 and J usage is TRBJ2-2; D uncertain. The germline V gene encodes CDR1 MDHEN and CDR2 SYDVKM. The CDR3 contains 12 residues. The V and J ends lost 2 bases and 7 bases respectively, with 5 bases between them.

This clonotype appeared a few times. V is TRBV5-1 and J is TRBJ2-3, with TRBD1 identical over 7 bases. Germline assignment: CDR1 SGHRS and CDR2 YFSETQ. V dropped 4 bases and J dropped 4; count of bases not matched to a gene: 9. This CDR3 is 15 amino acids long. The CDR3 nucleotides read TGCGCCAGCAGCCGGGGACAGACAGACGCAGATACGCAGTATTTT. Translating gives CASSRGQTDADTQYF. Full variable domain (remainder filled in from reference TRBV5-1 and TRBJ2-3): KAGVTQTPRYLIKTRGQQVTLSCSPISGHRSVSWYQQTPGQGLQFLFEYFSETQRNKGNFPGRFSGRQFSNSRSEMNVSTLELGDSALYLCASSRGQTDADTQYFGPGTRLTVL.

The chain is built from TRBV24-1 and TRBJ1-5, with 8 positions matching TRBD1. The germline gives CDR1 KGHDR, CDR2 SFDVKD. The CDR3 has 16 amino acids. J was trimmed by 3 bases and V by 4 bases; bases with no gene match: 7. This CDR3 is CATSDGRQGNNQPQHF. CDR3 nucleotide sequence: TGTGCCACCAGTGACGGCCGACAGGGGAACAATCAGCCCCAGCATTTT.

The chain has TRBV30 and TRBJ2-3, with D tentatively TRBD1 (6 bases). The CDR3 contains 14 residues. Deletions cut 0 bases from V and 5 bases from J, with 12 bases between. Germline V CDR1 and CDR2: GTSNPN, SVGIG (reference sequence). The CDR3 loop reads CAWSVQGGGDTQYF. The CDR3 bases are TGTGCCTGGAGTGTACAAGGGGGTGGAGATACGCAGTATTTT.

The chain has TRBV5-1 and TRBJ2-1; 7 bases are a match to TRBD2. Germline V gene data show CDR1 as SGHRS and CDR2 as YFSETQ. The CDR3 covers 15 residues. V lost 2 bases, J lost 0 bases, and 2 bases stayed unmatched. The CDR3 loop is CASSFRGDSYNEQFF. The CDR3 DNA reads TGCGCCAGCAGCTTCCGGGGGGACTCCTACAATGAGCAGTTCTTC.

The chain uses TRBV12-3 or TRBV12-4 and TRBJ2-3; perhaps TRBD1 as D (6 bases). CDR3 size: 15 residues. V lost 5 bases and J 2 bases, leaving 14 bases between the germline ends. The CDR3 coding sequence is TGTGCCAGCAGTGAACAGGGTTTAGCCACAGATACGCAGTATTTT. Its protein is CASSEQGLATDTQYF.

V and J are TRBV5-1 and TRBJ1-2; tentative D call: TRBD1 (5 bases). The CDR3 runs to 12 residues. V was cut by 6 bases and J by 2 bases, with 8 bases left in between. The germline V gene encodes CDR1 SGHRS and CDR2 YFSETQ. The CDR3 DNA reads TGCGCCAGCACCGAGGGGAACTATGGCTACACCTTC. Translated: CASTEGNYGYTF.

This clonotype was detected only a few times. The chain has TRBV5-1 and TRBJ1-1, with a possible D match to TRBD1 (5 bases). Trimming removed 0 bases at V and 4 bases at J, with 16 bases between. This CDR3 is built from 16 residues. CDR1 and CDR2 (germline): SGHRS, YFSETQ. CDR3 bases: TGCGCCAGCAGCTTGGGTCCCCGAGGGGAACCCACTGAAGCTTTCTTT. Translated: CASSLGPRGEPTEAFF.

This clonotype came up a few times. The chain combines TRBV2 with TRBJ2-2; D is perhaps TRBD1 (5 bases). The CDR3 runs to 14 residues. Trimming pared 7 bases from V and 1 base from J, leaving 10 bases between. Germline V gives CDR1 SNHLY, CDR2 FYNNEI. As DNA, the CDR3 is TGTGCCAGCAACTGGCAGGGGAACACCGGGGAGCTGTTTTTT. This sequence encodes CASNWQGNTGELFF.

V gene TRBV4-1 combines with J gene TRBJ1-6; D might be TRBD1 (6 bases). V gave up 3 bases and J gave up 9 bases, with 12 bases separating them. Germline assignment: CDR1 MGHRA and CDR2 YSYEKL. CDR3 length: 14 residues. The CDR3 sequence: CASSQRQESSPLHF. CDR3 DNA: TGCGCCAGCAGCCAGAGACAGGAGTCTTCACCCCTCCACTTT.